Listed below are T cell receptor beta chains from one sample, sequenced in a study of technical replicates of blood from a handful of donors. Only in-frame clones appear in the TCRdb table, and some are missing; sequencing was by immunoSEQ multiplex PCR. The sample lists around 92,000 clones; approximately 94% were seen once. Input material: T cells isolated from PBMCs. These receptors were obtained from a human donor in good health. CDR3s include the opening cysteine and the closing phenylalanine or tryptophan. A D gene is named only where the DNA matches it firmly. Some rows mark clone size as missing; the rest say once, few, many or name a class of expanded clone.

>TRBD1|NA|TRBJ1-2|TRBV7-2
CASSSGQGNYGYTF
TGTGCCAGCAGCTCGGGACAGGGCAACTATGGCTACACCTTC
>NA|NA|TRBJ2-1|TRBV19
CASSGAGFSYNEQFF
TGTGCCAGTAGTGGAGCGGGCTTCTCCTACAATGAGCAGTTCTTC
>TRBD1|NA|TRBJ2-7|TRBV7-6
CASSVLPGGQGAEGQYF
TGTGCCAGCAGTGTACTACCGGGGGGACAGGGAGCCGAGGGGCAGTACTTC
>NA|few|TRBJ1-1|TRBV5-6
CASREDRYTEAFF
TGTGCCAGCAGGGAGGACAGATACACTGAAGCTTTCTTT
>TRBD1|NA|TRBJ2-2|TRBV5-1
CASSFGQENTGELFF
TGCGCCAGCAGCTTCGGACAGGAGAACACCGGGGAGCTGTTTTTT
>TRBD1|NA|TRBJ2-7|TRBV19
CASSIGTVSYEQYF
TGTGCCAGTAGTATCGGGACAGTCTCCTACGAGCAGTACTTC
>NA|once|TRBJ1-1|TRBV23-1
CASRGQGEAFF
TGCGCCAGCAGGGGTCAGGGTGAAGCTTTCTTT
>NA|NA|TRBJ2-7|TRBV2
CASSGARDSVVEQYF
TGTGCCAGCAGTGGGGCCCGGGACTCTGTGGTGGAGCAGTACTTC
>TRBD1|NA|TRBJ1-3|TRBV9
CASSVGQGFGNTIYF
TGTGCCAGCAGCGTGGGACAGGGGTTCGGAAACACCATATATTTT
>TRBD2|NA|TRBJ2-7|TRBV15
CATSPGGEISHEQYF
TGTGCCACCAGTCCTGGGGGGGAAATCAGCCACGAGCAGTACTTC
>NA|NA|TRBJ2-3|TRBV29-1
CSVVSGDTQYF
TGCAGCGTTGTTAGCGGAGATACGCAGTATTTT
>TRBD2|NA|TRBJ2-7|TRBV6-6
CASSYGASGWYEQYF
TGTGCCAGCAGTTACGGGGCTAGCGGGTGGTACGAGCAGTACTTC
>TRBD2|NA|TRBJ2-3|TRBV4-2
CASSQEGTSGVLNTQYF
TGTGCCAGCAGCCAAGAAGGGACTAGCGGGGTTCTAAATACGCAGTATTTT
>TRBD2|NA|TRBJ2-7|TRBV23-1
CASSQPARTSGSYEQYF
TGCGCCAGCAGTCAACCGGCCCGGACTAGCGGCTCCTACGAGCAGTACTTC
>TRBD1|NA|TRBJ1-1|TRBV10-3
CAISETTGQAEAFF
TGTGCCATCAGTGAGACGACAGGGCAGGCTGAAGCTTTCTTT
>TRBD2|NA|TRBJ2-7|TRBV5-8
CASTGLAGVQVHEQYF
TGTGCCAGCACAGGACTAGCGGGAGTTCAGGTCCACGAGCAGTACTTC
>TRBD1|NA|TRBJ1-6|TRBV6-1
CASREQGGSYNSPLHF
TGTGCCAGCAGGGAACAGGGGGGCTCCTATAATTCACCCCTCCACTTT
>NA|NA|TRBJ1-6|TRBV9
CASSVGQNSPLHF
TGTGCCAGCAGCGTAGGGCAGAATTCACCCCTCCACTTT
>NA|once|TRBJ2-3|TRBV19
CASMAGTSTDTQYF
TGTGCCAGTATGGCGGGGACTAGCACAGATACGCAGTATTTT
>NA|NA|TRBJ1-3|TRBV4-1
CASSQNLGGFRSGNTIYF
TGCGCCAGCAGCCAGAATCTCGGCGGGTTTAGGTCTGGAAACACCATATATTTT
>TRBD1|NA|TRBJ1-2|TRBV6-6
CASSPHGTGIDGYTF
TGTGCCAGCAGTCCTCACGGGACAGGGATCGATGGCTACACCTTC
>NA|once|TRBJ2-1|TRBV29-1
CSVSKDAEAGEQFF
TGCAGCGTTTCGAAGGACGCCGAGGCGGGTGAGCAGTTCTTC
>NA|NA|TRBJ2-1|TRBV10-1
CASSESGGGPYNEQFF
TGCGCCAGCAGTGAGTCAGGGGGGGGTCCCTACAATGAGCAGTTCTTC
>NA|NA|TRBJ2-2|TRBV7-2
CASSNFRQAQLFF
TGTGCCAGCAGCAATTTTCGACAGGCGCAGCTGTTTTTT
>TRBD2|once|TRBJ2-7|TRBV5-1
CASSLGGTSGPYEQYF
TGCGCCAGCAGCTTGGGGGGGACTAGCGGGCCCTACGAGCAGTACTTC
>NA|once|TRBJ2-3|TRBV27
CASRKVDNTDTQYF
TGTGCCAGCAGAAAGGTCGACAACACAGATACGCAGTATTTT
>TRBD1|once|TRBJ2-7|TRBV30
CAWPPGQGMIYEQYF
TGTGCCTGGCCCCCGGGACAGGGGATGATCTACGAGCAGTACTTC
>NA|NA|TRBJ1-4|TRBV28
CASTIGGGMSEKLFF
TGTGCCAGCACCATAGGGGGGGGGATGAGTGAAAAACTGTTTTTT
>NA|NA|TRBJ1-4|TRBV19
CASSAGELPTNEKLFF
TGTGCCAGTAGTGCCGGGGAGCTACCAACTAATGAAAAACTGTTTTTT
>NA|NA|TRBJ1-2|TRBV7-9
CASSLVGLPEILYYGYTF
TGTGCCAGCAGCTTAGTTGGGCTACCCGAGATCTTATACTATGGCTACACCTTC
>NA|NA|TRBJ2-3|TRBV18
CASSPRETGVQRTQYF
TGTGCCAGCTCACCAAGGGAGACCGGTGTTCAGAGGACGCAGTATTTT
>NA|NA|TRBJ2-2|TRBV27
CASSLGPTGELFF
TGTGCCAGCAGTTTAGGGCCCACCGGGGAGCTGTTTTTT
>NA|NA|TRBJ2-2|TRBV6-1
CASSVLGAHGELFF
TGTGCCAGCAGTGTTTTGGGGGCGCACGGGGAGCTGTTTTTT
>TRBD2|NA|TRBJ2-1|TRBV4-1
CASSLGAGAAYNEQFF
TGCGCCAGCAGCCTAGGAGCGGGGGCGGCCTACAATGAGCAGTTCTTC
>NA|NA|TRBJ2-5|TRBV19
CASSTLPLRVETQYF
TGTGCCAGTAGTACTCTTCCCCTCCGGGTGGAGACCCAGTACTTC
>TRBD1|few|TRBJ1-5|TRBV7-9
CASSRDRVQQPQHF
TGTGCCAGCAGTCGAGACAGGGTTCAACAGCCCCAGCATTTT
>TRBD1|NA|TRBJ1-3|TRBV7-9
CASSFSQGYGGNTIYF
TGTGCCAGCAGTTTTTCACAGGGGTATGGCGGAAACACCATATATTTT
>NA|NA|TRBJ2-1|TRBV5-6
CASSFSGNEQFF
TGTGCCAGCAGCTTTTCCGGGAATGAGCAGTTCTTC
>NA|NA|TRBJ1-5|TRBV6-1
CASSETGLNQPQHF
TGTGCCAGCAGTGAGACAGGTTTAAATCAGCCCCAGCATTTT
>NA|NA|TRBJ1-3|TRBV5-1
CASSFSPVSGNTIYF
TGCGCCAGCAGCTTCTCACCAGTCTCTGGAAACACCATATATTTT
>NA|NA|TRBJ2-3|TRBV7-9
CASSAPGISTDTQYF
TGTGCCAGCAGCGCTCCGGGAATTTCAACAGATACGCAGTATTTT
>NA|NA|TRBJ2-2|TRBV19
CASSMSGTNTGELFF
TGTGCCAGTAGTATGTCAGGGACGAACACCGGGGAGCTGTTTTTT
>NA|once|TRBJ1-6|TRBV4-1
CASSQGAGKEFNSPLHF
TGCGCCAGCAGCCAAGGGGCAGGGAAAGAGTTTAATTCACCCCTCCACTTT
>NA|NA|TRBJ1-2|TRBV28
CASSPRLGGLYGYTF
TGTGCCAGCAGTCCCCGACTGGGGGGGCTTTATGGCTACACCTTC
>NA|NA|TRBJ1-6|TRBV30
CAWSHSNSPLHF
TGTGCCTGGAGTCACAGTAATTCACCCCTCCACTTT
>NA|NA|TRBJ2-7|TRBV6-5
CASSYSGLDPTYEQYF
TGTGCCAGCAGTTACTCAGGACTCGATCCTACCTACGAGCAGTACTTC
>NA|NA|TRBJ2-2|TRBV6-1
CASSEDRNTGELFF
TGTGCCAGCAGTGAAGACAGAAACACCGGGGAGCTGTTTTTT
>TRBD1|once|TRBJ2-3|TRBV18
CASSPYRDSYTDTQYF
TGTGCCAGCTCACCATACCGGGACAGTTACACAGATACGCAGTATTTT
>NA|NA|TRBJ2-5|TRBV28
CASSLRQAQETQYF
TGTGCCAGCAGTCTTCGACAGGCACAAGAGACCCAGTACTTC
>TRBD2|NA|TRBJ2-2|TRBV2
CACPETGTKINTGELFF
TGTGCCTGTCCTGAAACCGGGACTAAGATTAACACCGGGGAGCTGTTTTTT
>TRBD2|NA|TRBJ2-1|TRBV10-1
CASSEPQRTSGSGDEQFF
TGCGCCAGCAGTGAGCCCCAAAGAACTAGCGGGAGCGGAGATGAGCAGTTCTTC
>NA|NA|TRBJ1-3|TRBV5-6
CASSGGYLTRNTIYF
TGTGCCAGCAGCGGAGGGTATTTAACCCGAAACACCATATATTTT
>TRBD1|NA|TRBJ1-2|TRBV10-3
CAITPGQGFNGYTF
TGTGCCATCACTCCGGGACAGGGTTTCAATGGCTACACCTTC
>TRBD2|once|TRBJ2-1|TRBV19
CASSILAGENEQFF
TGTGCCAGTAGTATTTTAGCGGGAGAGAATGAGCAGTTCTTC
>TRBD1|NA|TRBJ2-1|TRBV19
CASSGGQGFGLNEQFF
TGTGCCAGTAGTGGTGGACAGGGTTTCGGCCTTAATGAGCAGTTCTTC
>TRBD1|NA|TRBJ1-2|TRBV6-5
CASSYSGTGMVGYTF
TGTGCCAGCAGTTACTCCGGGACAGGGATGGTTGGCTACACCTTC
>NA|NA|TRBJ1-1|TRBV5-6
CASSLEEQSNTEAFF
TGTGCCAGCAGCTTGGAGGAGCAATCGAACACTGAAGCTTTCTTT
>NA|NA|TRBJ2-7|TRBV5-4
CASSLQGSYEQYF
TGTGCCAGCAGCTTGCAGGGCTCCTACGAGCAGTACTTC